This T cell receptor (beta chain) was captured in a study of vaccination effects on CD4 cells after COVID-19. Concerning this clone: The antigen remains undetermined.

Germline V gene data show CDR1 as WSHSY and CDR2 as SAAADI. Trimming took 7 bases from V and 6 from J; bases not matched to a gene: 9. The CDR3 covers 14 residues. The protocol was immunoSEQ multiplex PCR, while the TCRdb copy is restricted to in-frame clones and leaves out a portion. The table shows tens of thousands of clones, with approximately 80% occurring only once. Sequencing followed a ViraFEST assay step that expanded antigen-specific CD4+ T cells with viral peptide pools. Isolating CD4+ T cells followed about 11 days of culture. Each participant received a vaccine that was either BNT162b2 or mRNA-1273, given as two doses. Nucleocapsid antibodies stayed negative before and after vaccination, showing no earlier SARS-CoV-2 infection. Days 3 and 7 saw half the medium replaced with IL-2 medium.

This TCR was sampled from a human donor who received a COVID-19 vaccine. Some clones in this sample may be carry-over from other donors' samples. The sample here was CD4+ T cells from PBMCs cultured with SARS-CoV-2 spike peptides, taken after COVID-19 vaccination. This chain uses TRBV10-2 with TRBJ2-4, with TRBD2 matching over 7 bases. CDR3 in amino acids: CASTDTPGGNIQYF. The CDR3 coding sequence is TGCGCCAGCACCGACACCCCGGGGGGAAACATTCAGTACTTC.